This paragraph covers one T cell receptor beta chain sequence. This CDR3 has 16 residues. The entry originates in a study of lymphopenia after photon versus proton radiotherapy. Generated by immunoSEQ multiplex PCR, the TCRdb table keeps only in-frame clones and is missing some. The sample records some 170,000 clones, 75% to 90% being singletons. The material sequenced was peripheral blood, taken from a patient treated with photon-based radiotherapy. The source is a man aged 45-65 years with gastric cancer. V gene TRBV1 combines with J gene TRBJ2-7; the DNA was not used to check the table's D call, TRBD2. TRBV1 is annotated as a pseudogene. The CDR3 here is CTSTKGSGSVSYEQYF. The DNA of the CDR3 is TGCACCAGCACAAAAGGATCCGGGAGTGTCTCCTACGAGCAGTACTTC.